A selection of T cell receptor beta chains follows, all from one sample in a study of blood T cells in healthy people across ages. TCRdb called the 5' RACE reads again in MiXCR, with one record for every CDR3 protein. The sample shows around 780,000 distinct CDR3 sequences, roughly three fifths of them seen only once. Sequencing used blood. These receptors were obtained from a man aged 35-49 years in good health. The CDR3 runs from the conserved cysteine through the conserved F or W. A D gene is named only where the DNA matches it firmly. Where a row states a size, it is once, few, many or the class of an expanded clone; other rows omit it.

clone_size,d_call,j_call,v_call,cdr3_length,cdr3_aa,cdr3_nt
.,.,TRBJ2-3,TRBV5-4,15,CASSLVILGADTQYF,TGTGCCAGCAGCTTGGTTATCTTGGGGGCAGATACGCAGTATTTT
.,TRBD2,TRBJ2-7,TRBV3-1,15,CASSPSSGRNYEQYF,TGTGCCAGCAGCCCTTCTAGCGGGAGAAACTACGAGCAGTACTTC
once,TRBD2,TRBJ2-1,TRBV7-2,17,CASSLLGLAGGGDEQFF,TGTGCCAGCAGCTTATTGGGACTAGCGGGAGGGGGCGATGAGCAGTTCTTC
.,.,TRBJ2-5,TRBV21-1,15,CASSTPWTQQETQYF,TGTGCCAGCAGCACGCCCTGGACCCAACAAGAGACCCAGTACTTC
few,.,TRBJ2-3,TRBV27,15,CASSWLASPGDTQYF,TGTGCCAGCAGTTGGTTAGCCTCCCCAGGAGATACGCAGTATTTT
.,.,TRBJ1-2,TRBV29-1,11,CSVLGEYGYTF,TGCAGCGTTCTGGGGGAGTATGGCTACACCTTC
few,.,TRBJ2-1,TRBV2,17,CASSGGPTAGSYNEQFF,TGTGCCAGCAGTGGGGGGCCCACGGCGGGCTCCTACAATGAGCAGTTCTTC
.,TRBD1,TRBJ2-7,TRBV5-4,15,CASSSPGQQTYEQYF,TGTGCCAGCAGCTCACCGGGACAGCAGACCTACGAGCAGTACTTC
few,TRBD2,TRBJ2-7,TRBV28,15,CASSSPLAGEYEQYF,TGTGCCAGCAGTTCACCCTTAGCGGGAGAATACGAGCAGTACTTC
few,.,TRBJ2-1,TRBV6-5,18,CASSYRSRTGSSYNEQFF,TGTGCCAGCAGTTATCGATCGAGAACAGGGAGCTCCTACAATGAGCAGTTCTTC
.,TRBD2,TRBJ2-3,TRBV29-1,16,CSVDGGLAGSLRAQYF,TGCAGCGTTGACGGGGGACTAGCGGGGTCCCTTAGGGCGCAGTATTTT
.,TRBD2,TRBJ2-1,TRBV2,15,CASKRAGGVYNEQFF,TGTGCCAGCAAACGAGCGGGAGGTGTTTACAATGAGCAGTTCTTC
.,.,TRBJ2-2,TRBV7-2,16,CASSLKSGGEAGELFF,TGTGCCAGCAGCTTAAAGTCAGGAGGGGAGGCCGGGGAGCTGTTTTTT
.,TRBD1,TRBJ2-7,TRBV5-1,14,CASRADRPFYEQYF,TGCGCCAGCAGAGCGGACAGGCCTTTCTACGAGCAGTACTTC
.,TRBD2,TRBJ2-7,TRBV29-1,15,CSAEGPSGVPDEQYF,TGCAGCGCGGAGGGCCCTAGCGGGGTCCCCGACGAGCAGTACTTC
.,TRBD1,TRBJ1-1,TRBV15,16,CATSRAAGTGGTEAFF,TGCGCCACCAGCAGAGCGGCCGGGACAGGGGGCACTGAAGCTTTCTTT
.,.,TRBJ2-6,TRBV9,19,CASSVGYFGTLNGANVLTF,TGTGCCAGCAGCGTAGGGTACTTCGGGACACTTAATGGGGCCAACGTCCTGACTTTC
.,TRBD1,TRBJ2-3,TRBV9,18,CASSVRNPTGAPTDTQYF,TGTGCCAGCAGCGTCCGTAATCCCACAGGGGCCCCCACAGATACGCAGTATTTT